Following are 17 T cell receptor beta chains from one sample sequenced in a study of T cell changes during pregnancy in multiple sclerosis. Using immunoSEQ multiplex PCR, the repertoire was profiled, and TCRdb retains in-frame clones only, with some absent. Here the sample spans around 80,000 clones, 92% being singletons. Sequencing was performed on peripheral blood, taken before pregnancy. The source is a female donor with multiple sclerosis, enrolled in a pregnancy study.

Only a few counts were recorded for this clone. V is TRBV10-3 and J is TRBJ1-1; 10 nucleotides agree with TRBD1. The CDR3 loop spans 17 amino acids. Germline V gives CDR1 ENHRY, CDR2 SYGVKD. With 2 bases clipped from V and 2 bases from J, the junction kept 8 bases outside the gene matches. The CDR3 DNA follows: TGTGCCATCAGTGAGGTACCGGGACAGGGGATAAACACTGAAGCTTTCTTT. It specifies CAISEVPGQGINTEAFF.

The V gene is TRBV18, the J gene TRBJ2-1, with 9 bases aligning to TRBD2. The junction had 7 bases not matched to a gene; V was cut back by 0 bases and J by 1 base. The CDR3 totals 18 residues. CDR1 and CDR2 (germline): KGHSH, LQKENI. CDR3: CASSPPVSGSLSYNEQFF. The CDR3 coding sequence is TGTGCCAGCTCACCACCCGTTAGCGGGAGTTTGTCCTACAATGAGCAGTTCTTC.

The chain couples TRBV4-3 to TRBJ2-1; D gene uncertain. CDR1 and CDR2 from the germline V gene are LGHNA and YSLEER. Deletions cut 1 base from V and 9 bases from J, with 10 bases between. This CDR3 is built from 13 residues. The CDR3 region is CASSQVRGSEQFF. Written as DNA, the CDR3 is TGCGCCAGCAGCCAAGTCCGAGGCAGTGAGCAGTTCTTC.

The CDR3 DNA sequence: TGTGCCAGCACCCTAGGTCACCAAGAGACCCAGTACTTC. As protein: CASTLGHQETQYF. This sequence joins TRBV5-4 and TRBJ2-5; no firm D call. Trimming took 6 bases from V and 0 from J, leaving 9 bases between them. There are 13 residues in the CDR3. In germline, CDR1 is SGHNT, CDR2 YYREEE (reference sequence). Based on the CDR3 plus reference TRBV5-4 and TRBJ2-5, the full variable domain is ETGVTQSPTHLIKTRGQQVTLRCSSQSGHNTVSWYQQALGQGPQFIFQYYREEENGRGNFPPRFSGLQFPNYSSELNVNALELDDSALYLCASTLGHQETQYFGPGTRLLVL.

The chain uses TRBV11-1 and TRBJ2-1, with a weak D call TRBD2 (6 bases). The V gene lost 3 bases and the J gene lost 4 bases, with 13 bases spanning the gap. Germline CDR1 reads SGHAT; CDR2 reads FQDESV (reference sequence). CDR3 size: 15 residues. CDR3: CASSLEAGAYNEQFF. The CDR3 coding sequence is TGTGCCAGCAGCTTGGAAGCGGGTGCATACAATGAGCAGTTCTTC.

This clone is a singleton in its sample. The chain has TRBV4-1 and TRBJ2-7; the match to TRBD1 covers 8 bases. Germline CDR1 and CDR2: MGHRA and YSYEKL. The CDR3 is 14 residues long. J lost 3 bases, V lost 4 bases, and 5 bases had no gene match. As DNA, the CDR3 is TGCGCCAGCAGCCCGAACACAGGGGGCTACGAGCAGTACTTC. Encoded protein: CASSPNTGGYEQYF.

The gene calls are TRBV5-1 and TRBJ2-1; the match to TRBD2 covers 11 bases. Germline V lookup: CDR1 SGHRS, CDR2 YFSETQ. The CDR3 contains 17 residues. Germline trimming cut 0 bases from V and 7 bases from J; bases unmatched to any gene: 9. The CDR3, as DNA: TGCGCCAGCAGCTTGGCGATCGGGACTAGCGGCCTAAATGAGCAGTTCTTC. Encoded protein: CASSLAIGTSGLNEQFF.

The chain uses TRBV7-3 and TRBJ2-2; no definite D call. Trimming took 0 bases from V and 8 from J, leaving 10 bases between them. Germline assignment: CDR1 SGHTA and CDR2 FQGTGA. The CDR3 is 14 amino acids. In nucleotides, the CDR3 is TGTGCCAGCAGCTTAACCCCCGGTGCTGGGGAGCTGTTTTTT. Translating it yields CASSLTPGAGELFF.

Regarding this clone: Different DNA sequences within this sample yield the same CDR3. CDR3 residues: CGLSGQGLNTEAFF. CDR3 coding DNA: TGTGGTTTATCGGGACAGGGGTTGAACACTGAAGCTTTCTTT. This chain uses TRBV30 with TRBJ1-1, with 10 bases lining up with TRBD1. Germline V gives CDR1 GTSNPN, CDR2 SVGIG (reference sequence). The CDR3 is 14 amino acids. Complete variable domain (other parts from reference TRBV30 and TRBJ1-1): SQTIHQWPATLVQPVGSPLSLECTVEGTSNPNLYWYRQAAGRGLQLLFYSVGIGQISSEVPQNLSASRPQDRQFILSSKKLLLSDSGFYLCGLSGQGLNTEAFFGQGTRLTVV.

The chain employs TRBV4-3 and TRBJ2-1; TRBD2 agrees at 8 bases. Germline CDR1 reads LGHNA; CDR2 reads YSLEER. Trimming cost V 0 bases and J 2 bases; bases outside gene matches: 6. The CDR3 totals 17 residues. CDR3 protein: CASSQDLREGAYNEQFF. DNA of the CDR3: TGCGCCAGCAGCCAAGATCTTCGGGAGGGAGCCTACAATGAGCAGTTCTTC.

This clone came up a few times. The rearrangement links TRBV10-3 to TRBJ2-7; TRBD1 matches 9 bases. The CDR3 contains 12 residues. J lost 3 bases, V lost 8 bases, and 2 bases had no gene match. Germline CDR1 ENHRY, CDR2 SYGVKD. CDR3 DNA: TGTGCCATCCGACAGGGGGACTACGAGCAGTACTTC. Translated, it gives CAIRQGDYEQYF.

This clone was observed once. This rearrangement joins TRBV10-1 to TRBJ2-2; 8 bases agree with TRBD1. CDR3 length: 16 residues. The V gene end was trimmed by 2 bases and the J gene end by 6 bases; junction bases not matched to a gene: 8. The germline V gene has CDR1 WNHNN and CDR2 SYGVQD (reference sequence). CDR3 DNA: TGCGCCAGCAGTGAGAACTCAGGGGGCGCCGCCGGGGAGCTGTTTTTT. This translates into CASSENSGGAAGELFF.

This clone was observed a few times. This rearrangement joins TRBV19 to TRBJ2-5; 15 positions match TRBD2. The CDR3 spans 21 residues. V was pared by 1 base and J by 1 base, with 13 bases of the junction left unmatched. Germline V gene sequence: CDR1 LNHDA, CDR2 SQIVND (reference sequence). DNA for the CDR3: TGTGCCAGTAGTATAGCGGGCCCCGGGACTAGCGGGAGGAGACCCCAAGAGACCCAGTACTTC. Its translation is CASSIAGPGTSGRRPQETQYF.

The rearrangement joins TRBV27 to TRBJ1-5, with TRBD1 matching 11 bases. CDR1 and CDR2 (germline): MNHEY, SMNVEV (reference sequence). Trimming at V came to 6 bases and at J to 6 bases, leaving 10 bases not matched to a gene. This CDR3 has 16 amino acids. This chain's CDR3 is CASRSRTGGVGQPQHF. The CDR3 DNA reads as TGTGCCAGCAGGTCCCGGACAGGGGGCGTGGGTCAGCCCCAGCATTTT.

This chain connects TRBV5-5 to TRBJ2-7; TRBD2 agrees at 7 bases. The CDR3 is 14 amino acids. Germline V gene data show CDR1 as SGHKS and CDR2 as YYEKEE (reference sequence). V shed 0 bases, J shed 3 bases, and the junction held 3 bases outside the gene matches. The CDR3 bases are TGTGCCAGCAGCTTGGGAGGCGGGAGCTACGAGCAGTACTTC. This codes for CASSLGGGSYEQYF.

This sequence joins TRBV14 and TRBJ1-1; 10 nucleotides agree with TRBD1. Germline V gene sequence: CDR1 SGHDN, CDR2 FVKESK. The CDR3 contains 15 residues. After removal of 2 bases from V and 4 bases from J, the junction contained 4 bases not matched to a gene. DNA of the CDR3: TGTGCCAGCAGCCAAAGGACAGGGGGAGGCACTGAAGCTTTCTTT. This gives the protein CASSQRTGGGTEAFF.

The chain is built from TRBV21-1 and TRBJ2-5; the tabulated D call, TRBD1, remains unverified against the DNA. TRBV21-1 is listed as a pseudogene. This CDR3 spans 13 amino acids. The chain's CDR3 is CASSKGTQETQYF. CDR3 coding DNA: TGTGCCAGCAGCAAAGGGACACAAGAGACCCAGTACTTC.